This paragraph reports one TCR beta chain. At one boundary the junction diverges from the germline segment, which might be a read error. The V gene's germline CDR1 is MGHRA and CDR2 YSYEKL. CDR3 length: 15 residues. These data come from a study of T cell changes during pregnancy in multiple sclerosis. Here immunoSEQ multiplex PCR was the method, and the copy in TCRdb shows in-frame clones only, minus some. The table includes around 43,000 clones, about 94% detected once. V is TRBV4-1 and J is TRBJ1-1; a weak D match, TRBD1 (6 bases). This sample comprised CD8+ T cells from peripheral blood mononuclear cells, obtained after pregnancy. This sequence was found in a female donor with multiple sclerosis, enrolled in a pregnancy study. The CDR3 here is CASSQELQGNAEAFF. CDR3 DNA sequence: TGCGCCAGCAGCCAAGAACTGCAGGGGAACGCTGAAGCTTTCTTT.